Below, one T cell receptor beta chain is given with its context. The antigen is undetermined. Then a second PCR, running about 6 to 12 cycles, was carried out with a sample-barcoded 5' primer and a J-beta primer mix. TCRdb used MiXCR to reprocess the 5' RACE reads, holding one entry per CDR3 protein. The sample yields approximately 880,000 distinct CDR3 sequences, roughly 52% seen once. The CDR3 has 14 amino acids. The ends were cut back, 0 bases at V and 1 base at J, with 4 bases in the middle. Germline V gene data show CDR1 as SGHTA and CDR2 as FQGNSA. The entry originates in a study of blood T cells in healthy people across ages. Study-wide results and limits: Long-lived and aged donors differed, with more naive CD4+ cells and higher diversity in the long-lived. Naive and antigen-experienced cells could not be conclusively compared, given unsorted PBMCs.

The specimen sequenced was blood. V and J are TRBV7-2 and TRBJ1-3, with no clear D. The TCR originated in a man aged 25-45 years in good health. DNA of the CDR3: TGTGCCAGCAGCTTAGCGTGGTCTGGAAACACCATATATTTT. Translating it yields CASSLAWSGNTIYF. Full variable domain (rest looked up from reference TRBV7-2 and TRBJ1-3): GAGVSQSPSNKVTEKGKDVELRCDPISGHTALYWYRQSLGQGLEFLIYFQGNSAPDKSGLPSDRFSAERTGGSVSTLTIQRTQQEDSAVYLCASSLAWSGNTIYFGEGSWLTVV.